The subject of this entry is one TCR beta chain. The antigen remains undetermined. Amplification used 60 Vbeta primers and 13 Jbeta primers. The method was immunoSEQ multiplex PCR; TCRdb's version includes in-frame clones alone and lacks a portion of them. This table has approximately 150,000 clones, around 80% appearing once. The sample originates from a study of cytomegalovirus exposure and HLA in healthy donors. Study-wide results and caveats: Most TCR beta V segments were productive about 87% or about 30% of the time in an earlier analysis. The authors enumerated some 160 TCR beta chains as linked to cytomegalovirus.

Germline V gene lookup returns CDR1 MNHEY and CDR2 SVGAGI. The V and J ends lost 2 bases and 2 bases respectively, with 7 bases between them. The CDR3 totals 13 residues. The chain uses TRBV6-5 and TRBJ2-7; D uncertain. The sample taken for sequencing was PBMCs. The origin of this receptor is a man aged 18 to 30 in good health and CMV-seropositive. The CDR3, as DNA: TGTGCCAGCAGTTACACGGAGACCTACGAGCAGTACTTC. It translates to CASSYTETYEQYF.